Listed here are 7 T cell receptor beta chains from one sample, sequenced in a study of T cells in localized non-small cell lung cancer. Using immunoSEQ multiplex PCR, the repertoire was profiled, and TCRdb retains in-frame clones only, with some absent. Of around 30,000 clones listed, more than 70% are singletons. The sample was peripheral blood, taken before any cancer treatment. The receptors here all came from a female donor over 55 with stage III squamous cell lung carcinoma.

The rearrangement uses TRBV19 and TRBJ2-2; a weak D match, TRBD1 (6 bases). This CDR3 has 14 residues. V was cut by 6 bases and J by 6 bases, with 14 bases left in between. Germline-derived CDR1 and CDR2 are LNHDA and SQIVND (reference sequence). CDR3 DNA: TGTGCCAGTAGCCTCCGTGGGACACCCGGGGAGCTGTTTTTT. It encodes CASSLRGTPGELFF.

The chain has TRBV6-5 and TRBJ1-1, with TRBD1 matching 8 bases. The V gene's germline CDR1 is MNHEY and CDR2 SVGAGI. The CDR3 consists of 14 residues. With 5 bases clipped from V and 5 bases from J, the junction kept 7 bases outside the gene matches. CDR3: CASSPSGGLTEAFF. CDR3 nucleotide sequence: TGTGCCAGCAGTCCCTCAGGGGGCTTGACTGAAGCTTTCTTT.

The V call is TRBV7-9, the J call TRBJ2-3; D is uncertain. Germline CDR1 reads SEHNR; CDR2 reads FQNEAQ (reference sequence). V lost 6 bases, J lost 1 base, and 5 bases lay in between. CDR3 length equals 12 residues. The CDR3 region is CASSSGTDTQYF. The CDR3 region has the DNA TGTGCCAGCAGTTCGGGCACAGATACGCAGTATTTT.

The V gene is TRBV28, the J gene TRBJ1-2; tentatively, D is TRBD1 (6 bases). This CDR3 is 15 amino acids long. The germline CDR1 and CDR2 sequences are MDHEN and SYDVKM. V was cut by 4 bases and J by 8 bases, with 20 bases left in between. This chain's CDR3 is CASSSPGALPEGYTF. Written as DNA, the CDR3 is TGTGCCAGCAGTTCCCCAGGGGCACTGCCGGAGGGCTACACCTTC.

In DNA, the CDR3 is TGTGCCAGCTCACCGCCTTCAGGGGGCCCAGAGACCCAGTACTTC. Amino acids: CASSPPSGGPETQYF. The V gene is TRBV18, the J gene TRBJ2-5, with 8 positions matching TRBD1. J lost 4 bases, V lost 3 bases, and 7 bases had no gene match. Germline-derived CDR1 and CDR2 are KGHSH and LQKENI. The CDR3 length is 15 residues.

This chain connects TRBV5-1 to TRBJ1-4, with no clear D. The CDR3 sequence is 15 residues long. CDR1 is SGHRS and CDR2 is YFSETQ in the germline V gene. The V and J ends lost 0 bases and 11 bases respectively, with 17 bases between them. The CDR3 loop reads CASSLDPRQYQKLFF. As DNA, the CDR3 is TGCGCCAGCAGCTTGGACCCTAGGCAGTATCAGAAACTGTTTTTT.

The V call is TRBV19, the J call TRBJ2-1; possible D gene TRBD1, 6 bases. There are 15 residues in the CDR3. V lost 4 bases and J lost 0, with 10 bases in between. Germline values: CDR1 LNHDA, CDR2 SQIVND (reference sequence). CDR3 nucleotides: TGTGCCAGTAGTAGTGGGACACCCTCCTACAATGAGCAGTTCTTC. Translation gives CASSSGTPSYNEQFF.